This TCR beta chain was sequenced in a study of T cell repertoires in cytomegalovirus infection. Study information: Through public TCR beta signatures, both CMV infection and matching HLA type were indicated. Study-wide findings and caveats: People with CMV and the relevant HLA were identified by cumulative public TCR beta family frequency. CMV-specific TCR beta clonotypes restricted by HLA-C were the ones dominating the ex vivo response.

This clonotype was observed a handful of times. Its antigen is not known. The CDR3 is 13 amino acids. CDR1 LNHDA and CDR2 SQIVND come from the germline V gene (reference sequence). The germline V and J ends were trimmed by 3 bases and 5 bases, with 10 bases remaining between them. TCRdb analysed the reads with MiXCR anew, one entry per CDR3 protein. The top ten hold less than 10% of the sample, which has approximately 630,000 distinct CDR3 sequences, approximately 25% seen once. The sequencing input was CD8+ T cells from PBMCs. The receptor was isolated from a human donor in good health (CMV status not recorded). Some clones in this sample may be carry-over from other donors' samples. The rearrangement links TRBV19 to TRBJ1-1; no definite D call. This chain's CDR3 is CASSIYTATEAFF. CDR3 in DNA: TGTGCCAGTAGTATTTACACAGCGACTGAAGCTTTCTTT.